The entry below gives a single T cell receptor (beta chain) sequence along with its context. Its antigen is still unknown. This specimen belongs to a study of regulatory T cells in long-lasting Graves disease. Indicated time point: persistent/refractory GD, antithyroid drugs over 5 years with positive TRAb. Researchers made the TCR library from RNA that was extracted from PBMCs. Assembly of TCR beta libraries relied on iRepertoire HTBI primers together with Arm-PCR of CDR3 regions. How the authors handled the data: Sample data revealed under 75 TRBV and roughly 13 TRBJ segments. From the multiplex PCR reads, TCRdb called clonotypes with MiXCR, one entry per CDR3 protein. V and J calls and clone size were set by TCRdb, not the authors. The sample has 450,000 or so distinct CDR3 sequences; less than 25% are singletons. Germline V gene sequence: CDR1 SGHTA, CDR2 FQGNSA. The CDR3 covers 14 residues. V gave up 3 bases and J gave up 3 bases; unmatched junction bases: 1.

Study-level results: Persistent cases of Graves' showed reduced TCR diversity relative to newly diagnosed patients. Relative to new patients (roughly 1,000), persistent patients exhibited greater sharing of public clonotypes (about 3,000).

The input for sequencing was peripheral blood mononuclear cells (PBMCs), taken when the disease was refractory, from a patient treated with antithyroid drugs. The chain is built from TRBV7-2 and TRBJ2-2, with 7 bases that match TRBD1. The origin of this receptor is a female donor with Graves disease. The CDR3 bases are TGTGCCAGCAGCTTCAGGGGGTACACCGGGGAGCTGTTTTTT. As protein: CASSFRGYTGELFF. Drawing the rest from reference TRBV7-2 and TRBJ2-2, the complete variable domain is GAGVSQSPSNKVTEKGKDVELRCDPISGHTALYWYRQSLGQGLEFLIYFQGNSAPDKSGLPSDRFSAERTGGSVSTLTIQRTQQEDSAVYLCASSFRGYTGELFFGEGSRLTVL.